A selection of T cell receptor beta chains follows, all from one sample in a study of Ad26.COV2.S vaccination and SARS-CoV-2 variants. Profiling relied on immunoSEQ multiplex PCR, and the TCRdb table lists in-frame clones only, not all of them. The table has around 400,000 clones, 89% seen once; the top ten hold approximately 1.9%. This specimen consisted of peripheral blood, obtained in a trial of Ad26.COV2.S vaccine versus placebo. These receptors were collected from a person between 18 and 60 years old who received the Ad26.COV2.S COVID-19 vaccine or a placebo. CDR3s include the opening cysteine and the closing phenylalanine or tryptophan. Each record gives: clone size, J gene, V gene, D gene, CDR3 DNA, CDR3 protein. The D gene is left open where the match is weak. Size values are once, few and many counts, or a class for expanded clones, and some rows have none.

-,TRBJ2-1,TRBV7-3,-,TGTGCCAGCAGCCCGGGGGGCGGGAGTACCTACAATGAGCAGTTCTTC,CASSPGGGSTYNEQFF
-,TRBJ2-5,TRBV6-1,TRBD2,TGTGCCAGCAGTGAAGAACGGGGAGCGGGAGGGAACTTC,CASSEERGAGGNF
-,TRBJ1-5,TRBV30,-,TGTGCCTGGAGATCGGAGAGAGATAGCAATCAGCCCCAGCATTTT,CAWRSERDSNQPQHF
-,TRBJ2-7,TRBV5-6,-,TGTGCCAGCAGCTTGGCGGGTGGGAGGCTCCACGAGCAGTACTTC,CASSLAGGRLHEQYF
-,TRBJ2-5,TRBV20-1,TRBD2,TGCAGTGCTAGTGGGTCAGCGGGAGGTGTGGAGACCCAGTACTTC,CSASGSAGGVETQYF
-,TRBJ2-7,TRBV7-8,-,TGTGCCAGCAGCTTAGGCAGGGCCTACGAGCAGTACTTC,CASSLGRAYEQYF
-,TRBJ2-1,TRBV5-6,TRBD1,TGTGCCAGCAGCTCTGGGGGACAGGGCCACAATGAGCAGTTCTTC,CASSSGGQGHNEQFF
-,TRBJ1-4,TRBV29-1,-,TGCAGCGTGAATATTTTGGACAATGAAAAACTGTTTTTT,CSVNILDNEKLFF
-,TRBJ1-2,TRBV24-1,-,TGTGCCACCAGTGAGCGGGGGGGACAAATCTACACCTTC,CATSERGGQIYTF
-,TRBJ2-1,TRBV18,-,TGTGCCAGCTCACCACGGCAGGGGCCAGCCTACAATGAGCAGTTCTTC,CASSPRQGPAYNEQFF
once,TRBJ1-1,TRBV19,-,TGTGCCAGTAGTAGGGGAGATAAGAACACTGAAGCTTTCTTT,CASSRGDKNTEAFF
-,TRBJ2-1,TRBV27,-,TGTGCCAGCAGTTTATTGGTCGGGACCTACAATGAGCAGTTCTTC,CASSLLVGTYNEQFF
-,TRBJ2-3,TRBV12-3/TRBV12-4,-,TGTGCCAGCAGTCAATTAGATACGCAGTATTTT,CASSQLDTQYF
once,TRBJ2-7,TRBV9,-,TGTGCCAGCAGCGTAGCGGCGGGGGCTTCCTACGAGCAGTACTTC,CASSVAAGASYEQYF
once,TRBJ2-5,TRBV7-9,-,TGTGCCAGCAGCTTAATCTCCGAGACCCAGTACTTC,CASSLISETQYF
-,TRBJ2-5,TRBV6-5,TRBD1,TGTGCCAGCAGTTATTTGGGACAGGGTTTGGAGACCCAGTACTTC,CASSYLGQGLETQYF
once,TRBJ1-5,TRBV4-1,TRBD1,TGCGCCAGCAGCCCTAGGACAGGGAGCAATCAGCCCCAGCATTTT,CASSPRTGSNQPQHF
-,TRBJ2-7,TRBV27,-,TGTGCCAGCAGCAGCTCATACGAGCAGTACTTC,CASSSSYEQYF
-,TRBJ1-4,TRBV20-1,-,TGCAGTGTTGGGCCTAATGAAAAACTGTTTTTT,CSVGPNEKLFF
-,TRBJ2-2,TRBV9,TRBD2,TGTGCCAGCAGCGTAGGGTTAGCGGGAGGGCCTGACACCGGGGAGCTGTTTTTT,CASSVGLAGGPDTGELFF
-,TRBJ2-1,TRBV12-5,-,TGTGCTAGTGTGTTATCCGGTGAGCAGTTCTTC,CASVLSGEQFF
-,TRBJ1-1,TRBV11-1,TRBD1,TGTGCCAGCAGCTCGACAGGGCGGACTGAAGCTTTCTTT,CASSSTGRTEAFF
-,TRBJ2-7,TRBV7-2,-,TGTGCCAGCAGCTTAGGGTTTACTAGGGGGGAGCAGTACTTC,CASSLGFTRGEQYF
-,TRBJ2-7,TRBV6-5,-,TGTGCCAGCAGCAAGACAGGTGGCTACGAGCAGTACTTC,CASSKTGGYEQYF
-,TRBJ2-7,TRBV15,-,TGTGCCACCAGCAGAGAAAAGGACTACGAGCAGTACTTC,CATSREKDYEQYF
-,TRBJ1-3,TRBV9,TRBD1,TGTGCCAGCAGCGGAGGAGGACAGGGCGGAAACACCATATATTTT,CASSGGGQGGNTIYF
-,TRBJ1-6,TRBV6-1,-,TGTGCCAGCAGTGAAGCGATGGCAGCTTATAATTCACCCCTCCACTTT,CASSEAMAAYNSPLHF
once,TRBJ1-2,TRBV29-1,-,TGCAGCGTTGGGGGGGTGGGAATTGGCTACACCTTC,CSVGGVGIGYTF
-,TRBJ1-1,TRBV11-1,-,TGTGCCAGCAGCTTACCCTCGGTTGGTCCGTCGGCTGAAGCTTTCTTT,CASSLPSVGPSAEAFF
-,TRBJ2-5,TRBV6-1,TRBD1,TGTGCCAGCAGTGTATCAATCGGGACAGGCCAAGAGACCCAGTACTTC,CASSVSIGTGQETQYF
-,TRBJ2-1,TRBV5-1,TRBD2,TGCGCCAGCAGCTCTTCATTACTAGCGGGAGGATGGCAGTCCTACAATGAGCAGTTCTTC,CASSSSLLAGGWQSYNEQFF
-,TRBJ2-1,TRBV7-2,TRBD2,TGTGCCAGCAGCTTGGGACTAGCGGGAAATGAGCAGTTCTTC,CASSLGLAGNEQFF
-,TRBJ2-7,TRBV28,-,TGTGCCAGCAGTTTAATGAGCGGCTTAAGCTCCTACGAGCAGTACTTC,CASSLMSGLSSYEQYF
once,TRBJ1-2,TRBV28,-,TGTGCCAGCAGTTTCACGAGGGTTGGCTACACCTTC,CASSFTRVGYTF
-,TRBJ2-7,TRBV19,-,TGTGCCAGTAGTATTGCCGTCTCCTACGAGCAGTACTTC,CASSIAVSYEQYF
-,TRBJ1-6,TRBV9,-,TGTGCCAGCAGCCCAAGGAATTCACCCCTCCACTTT,CASSPRNSPLHF
-,TRBJ1-1,TRBV29-1,-,TGCAGCGTTGCCGGGTTAATGAACACTGAAGCTTTCTTT,CSVAGLMNTEAFF
-,TRBJ2-2,TRBV5-4,TRBD1,TGTGCCAGCAGCCAAAACCGGGACAGGGGGCAGATGAACACCGGGGAGCTGTTTTTT,CASSQNRDRGQMNTGELFF
-,TRBJ2-3,TRBV14,TRBD1,TGTGCCAGCAGCCAAACAGGGGGAAGGCAGTATTTT,CASSQTGGRQYF
-,TRBJ2-7,TRBV5-6,-,TGTGCCAGCAGCTTGGTGTTGCAGGACGCCTACGAGCAGTACTTC,CASSLVLQDAYEQYF
-,TRBJ2-3,TRBV9,TRBD2,TGTGCCAGCAGCATTAGCGGGAGCCCCTCCACAGATACGCAGTATTTT,CASSISGSPSTDTQYF
-,TRBJ2-6,TRBV7-8,-,TGTGCCAGCAGCAGCTCTCCACGGGCCTCTGGGGCCAACGTCCTGACTTTC,CASSSSPRASGANVLTF
-,TRBJ1-1,TRBV7-9,-,TGTGCCAGCAGCGGACTTGAGGCTTTCTTT,CASSGLEAFF
-,TRBJ2-3,TRBV2,TRBD2,TGTGCCAGCAGTGACCCCATAGCGGGATGGGACACAGATACGCAGTATTTT,CASSDPIAGWDTDTQYF
-,TRBJ2-4,TRBV28,TRBD2,TGTGCCAGCAGTTTACCGAGCGGGAGGCCGGCAAACATTCAGTACTTC,CASSLPSGRPANIQYF
-,TRBJ2-3,TRBV7-2,-,TGTGCCAGCAGGAACAGGGCTAGCACAGATACGCAGTATTTT,CASRNRASTDTQYF
-,TRBJ2-3,TRBV15,TRBD2,TGTGCCACCAGCAGAGCGGGAGGGCCAAAGTCGGATACGCAGTATTTT,CATSRAGGPKSDTQYF
-,TRBJ2-3,TRBV29-1,-,TGCAGCGTTGATAAGGGTGCGACAGATACGCAGTATTTT,CSVDKGATDTQYF
-,TRBJ2-5,TRBV7-9,TRBD1,TGTGCCAGCAGCCCGGGACAGACAGAGACCCAGTACTTC,CASSPGQTETQYF
-,TRBJ2-2,TRBV6-5,-,TGTGCCAGCAGTTACGAAGGCCGGGGGTCCGGGGAGCTGTTTTTT,CASSYEGRGSGELFF
-,TRBJ1-2,TRBV3-1/TRBV3-2,-,TGTGCCAGCAGCCACCTAGGGAATATAGGCTACACCTTC,CASSHLGNIGYTF
-,TRBJ2-1,TRBV28,TRBD2,TGTGCCAGCAGCCGGGAGGGTAAGGGTTACAATGAGCAGTTCTTC,CASSREGKGYNEQFF
-,TRBJ2-7,TRBV14,-,TGTGCCAGCAGCCAGATCGGGACCGGGGGACGGGAGCAGTACTTC,CASSQIGTGGREQYF
-,TRBJ2-3,TRBV5-1,-,TGCGCCAGCAGCTTACAAACTAGCACAGATACGCAGTATTTT,CASSLQTSTDTQYF
-,TRBJ2-3,TRBV6-2/TRBV6-3,-,TGTGCCAGCAGTTATAGCTCGCGGGGACGCACAGATACGCAGTATTTT,CASSYSSRGRTDTQYF
-,TRBJ1-4,TRBV5-6,-,TGTGCCAGCAGCTTGGCCAAGGCATTTGCAACTAATGAAAAACTGTTTTTT,CASSLAKAFATNEKLFF
-,TRBJ1-1,TRBV2,-,TGTGCCAGCATGGGAAGACAGGCGAACACTGAAGCTTTCTTT,CASMGRQANTEAFF
-,TRBJ2-2,TRBV24-1,-,TGTGCCACCAGTGATACCGGGACACTGAACACCGGGGAGCTGTTTTTT,CATSDTGTLNTGELFF
-,TRBJ2-1,TRBV6-1,-,TGTGCCAGCAGTGAATCAGGCGGGCTCTCCTACAATGAGCAGTTCTTC,CASSESGGLSYNEQFF